The source of this T cell receptor (beta chain) is a study of T-cell reconstitution after alpha-beta-depleted transplantation in children. In this sample, this clonotype turned up many times. Its antigen is unidentified. Broader study findings: Several hundred graft clones that had expanded were reportedly the source of alpha-beta T cells about two months after transplant.

The CDR3 totals 15 residues. V was trimmed by 6 bases and J by 2 bases, leaving 14 bases between them. Germline V gives CDR1 KGHDR, CDR2 SFDVKD. Library preparation (for TCRbeta) was performed with unique molecular identifiers. From the PCR reads, TCRdb called clonotypes with MiXCR, one entry per CDR3 protein. The table includes 110,000 or so distinct CDR3 sequences, approximately 6.6% detected once. This TCR derives from a male patient between 2 and 15 years old who had a stem cell transplant for acute lymphoblastic leukemia, so the T cells may come from the graft donor. This rearrangement joins TRBV24-1 to TRBJ2-3, with D possibly being TRBD2 (6 bases). The sequenced sample was PBMCs, mostly from graft donor cells, obtained 360 days after TCRalphabeta/CD19-depleted stem cell transplant. CDR3 residues: CATSRRGKITDTQYF. As DNA, the CDR3 is TGTGCCACCAGTAGGCGGGGAAAAATCACAGATACGCAGTATTTT.